The 28 T cell receptor beta chains presented below share a single source sample, sequenced in a study of response to subunit inactivated influenza vaccine. TCRdb re-analysed the RT-PCR reads in MiXCR, keeping a single row per CDR3 protein. Of fewer than 350,000 distinct CDR3 sequences listed, about a fifth are singletons. The sample in question was PBMCs from blood, obtained 21 months after vaccination. The receptors here all came from a man aged 45-69 years who received an inactivated influenza vaccine.

The chain links TRBV18 to TRBJ1-1; 7 positions match TRBD1. The CDR3 totals 18 residues. The germline V gene has CDR1 KGHSH and CDR2 LQKENI. The J segment lost 1 base and the V segment lost 4 bases, leaving 15 bases of the junction unmatched. Here the CDR3 DNA reads TGTGCCAGCTCACAAAACACGGATCCTTGGGACAGGAACACTGAAGCTTTCTTT. Protein: CASSQNTDPWDRNTEAFF.

This clonotype was seen a handful of times. The chain combines TRBV9 with TRBJ1-1, with D uncertain. This CDR3 has 15 residues. Trimming took off 0 bases at V and 0 bases at J, with 9 bases between the two ends. Germline V gene data show CDR1 as SGDLS and CDR2 as YYNGEE. CDR3: CASSVAQVMNTEAFF. The CDR3 bases are TGTGCCAGCAGCGTAGCCCAGGTAATGAACACTGAAGCTTTCTTT.

Note on this clonotype: An end of the junction does not agree with germline; a read error may underlie this. V is TRBV7-2 and J is TRBJ2-7; 10 bases are a match to TRBD1. Germline assignment: CDR1 SGHTA and CDR2 FQGNSA. The CDR3 loop spans 14 amino acids. CDR3 nucleotide sequence: TGTGCCAGCAGTTTAGAGGGACAGGGGTTTCAGCAGTACTTC. Protein sequence: CASSLEGQGFQQYF.

The chain has TRBV6-2 or TRBV6-3 and TRBJ1-2; TRBD1 is a possible D gene (5 bases). The CDR3 totals 13 residues. Germline V gene sequence: CDR1 MNHEY, CDR2 SVGEGT. Trimming shortened V by 6 bases and J by 5 bases, and 13 bases separated the two germline ends. The CDR3 protein is CASSQTEQYGYTF. CDR3 DNA sequence: TGTGCCAGCAGCCAGACAGAACAATATGGCTACACCTTC.

This clonotype was counted only a few times. The chain couples TRBV6-1 to TRBJ1-2; 10 nucleotides align to TRBD1. Germline V gene lookup returns CDR1 MNHNS and CDR2 SASEGT. The CDR3 runs to 14 residues. Trimming cost V 7 bases and J 4 bases; bases outside gene matches: 6. CDR3 sequence: CASNDRGLGYGYTF. In DNA form, the CDR3 reads TGTGCCAGCAACGACAGGGGGCTGGGCTATGGCTACACCTTC.

Ten or more counts support this clonotype. CDR3 sequence: CASTNRGRNQPQHF. The CDR3, as DNA: TGTGCCAGCACCAACAGGGGCCGCAATCAGCCCCAGCATTTT. This sequence joins TRBV12-3 or TRBV12-4 and TRBJ1-5, with TRBD1 matching over 7 bases. The CDR3 loop spans 14 amino acids. V was pared by 7 bases and J by 2 bases, with 5 bases of the junction left unmatched.

This clonotype occurred a few times. The rearrangement uses TRBV5-1 and TRBJ2-5; D gene ambiguous. V lost 2 bases and J lost 0, with 11 bases in between. From germline, CDR1 is SGHRS and CDR2 YFSETQ. There are 15 residues in the CDR3. The CDR3 here is CASSLVWADQETQYF. CDR3 nucleotide sequence: TGCGCCAGCAGCTTAGTATGGGCAGACCAAGAGACCCAGTACTTC.

In this sample, this clonotype turned up a few times. This sequence joins TRBV4-1 and TRBJ2-3; D not resolved. The ends were cut back, 0 bases at V and 3 bases at J, with 16 bases in the middle. Looked up from germline, CDR1 is MGHRA and CDR2 is YSYEKL. The CDR3 length is 17 residues. The CDR3 is CASSQDLLGGATDTQYF. As DNA, the CDR3 is TGCGCCAGCAGCCAAGATCTGTTGGGCGGCGCAACAGATACGCAGTATTTT.

V is TRBV24-1 and J is TRBJ2-3; TRBD2 might be the D (6 bases). This CDR3 contains 13 residues. Germline assignment: CDR1 KGHDR and CDR2 SFDVKD. The V end lost 6 bases, the J end lost 3 bases, and 9 bases lay between the germline ends. The CDR3 protein is CATSREPTDTQYF. The CDR3 DNA reads as TGTGCCACCAGTCGGGAGCCGACAGATACGCAGTATTTT.

The J gene is TRBJ2-7, the V gene TRBV19, with a tentative D call TRBD1 (6 bases). V lost 5 bases to trimming and J lost 5 bases, with 13 bases between them. Germline CDR1 reads LNHDA; CDR2 reads SQIVND (reference sequence). The CDR3 is made up of 13 amino acids. CDR3 in amino acids: CASSSGARHEQYF. The CDR3 nucleotides read TGTGCCAGTAGTTCAGGGGCGCGCCACGAGCAGTACTTC. The whole variable domain, remainder taken from reference TRBV19 and TRBJ2-7, is DGGITQSPKYLFRKEGQNVTLSCEQNLNHDAMYWYRQDPGQGLRLIYYSQIVNDFQKGDIAEGYSVSREKKESFPLTVTSAQKNPTAFYLCASSSGARHEQYFGPGTRLTVT.

This clonotype was observed a handful of times. V gene TRBV19 combines with J gene TRBJ1-5, with TRBD1 identical over 9 bases. Per germline, CDR1 LNHDA and CDR2 SQIVND (reference sequence). With 1 base clipped from V and 4 bases from J, the junction kept 14 bases outside the gene matches. The CDR3 spans 19 residues. CDR3 in amino acids: CASSIVVGTGMFGNQPQHF. In DNA, the CDR3 is TGTGCCAGTAGTATAGTCGTAGGGACAGGGATGTTTGGTAATCAGCCCCAGCATTTT.

This clonotype has more than one count but fewer than ten. V is TRBV25-1 and J is TRBJ1-1; the match to TRBD1 covers 10 bases. The V and J ends lost 4 bases and 7 bases, in that order; junction bases with no gene match: 6. Looked up from germline, CDR1 is MGHDK and CDR2 is SYGVNS. The CDR3 sequence is 14 residues long. The CDR3 sequence: CASSGTGGSLEAFF. CDR3 sequence (DNA): TGTGCCAGCAGTGGGACAGGGGGTAGTCTTGAAGCTTTCTTT.

This clonotype was found a few times. The chain carries TRBV24-1 and TRBJ1-1, with 7 bases lining up with TRBD1. The V gene's germline CDR1 is KGHDR and CDR2 SFDVKD. V lost 7 bases, J lost 0 bases, and 7 bases stayed unmatched. The CDR3 totals 15 residues. The CDR3 protein is CATRDSDRMNTEAFF. CDR3 sequence (DNA): TGTGCCACCAGGGACTCGGACAGGATGAACACTGAAGCTTTCTTT.

The rearrangement links TRBV7-9 to TRBJ1-2; no definite D call. The CDR3 contains 9 residues. Germline CDR1 is SEHNR and CDR2 is FQNEAQ (reference sequence). Here the CDR3 reads CGGNGGYTF. CDR3 nucleotide sequence: TGTGGAGGGAATGGCGGCTACACCTTC.

The CDR3 DNA follows: TGTGCCAGCAGCTTAATCCCCCAGGGATACAATGAGCAGTTCTTC. As protein: CASSLIPQGYNEQFF. V is TRBV7-2 and J is TRBJ2-1, with D possibly matching TRBD1 (5 bases). Germline lookup yields CDR1 SGHTA and CDR2 FQGNSA. The V end was cut by 2 bases, the J end by 4 bases, with 12 bases between. The CDR3 is 15 residues long. The entire variable domain, with the rest obtained from reference TRBV7-2 and TRBJ2-1, is as follows: GAGVSQSPSNKVTEKGKDVELRCDPISGHTALYWYRQSLGQGLEFLIYFQGNSAPDKSGLPSDRFSAERTGGSVSTLTIQRTQQEDSAVYLCASSLIPQGYNEQFFGPGTRLTVL.

This clonotype was seen repeatedly, ten times or more. The rearrangement joins TRBV6-5 to TRBJ2-2, with D maybe TRBD1 (6 bases). The CDR3 is 16 amino acids. Per the germline V gene, CDR1 is MNHEY and CDR2 is SVGAGI. V was pared by 1 base and J by 1 base, with 10 bases between. The CDR3 coding sequence is TGTGCCAGCAGTTACTTACAGGGAATGAACACCGGGGAGCTGTTTTTT. Protein sequence: CASSYLQGMNTGELFF.

The chain links TRBV20-1 to TRBJ2-1; D is undetermined. CDR1 DFQATT and CDR2 SNEGSKA come from the germline V gene (reference sequence). The CDR3 covers 12 residues. V lost 7 bases to trimming and J lost 8 bases, with 15 bases between them. Written as DNA, the CDR3 is TGCAGTGAGGCCGGCCTCCGGGATGAGCAGTTCTTC. Its translation: CSEAGLRDEQFF.

This clonotype was counted a few times. The V gene is TRBV7-9, the J gene TRBJ1-2; no reliable D call. Between the trimmed V and J ends, which lost 8 bases and 0 bases, there was a span of 4 bases. This CDR3 region has 11 residues. Germline V lookup: CDR1 SEHNR, CDR2 FQNEAQ (reference sequence). The CDR3 DNA sequence: TGTGCCAGCGTTTCTAACTATGGCTACACCTTC. As protein: CASVSNYGYTF. Looking up the rest from reference TRBV7-9 and TRBJ1-2 gives the full variable domain: DTGVSQNPRHKITKRGQNVTFRCDPISEHNRLYWYRQTLGQGPEFLTYFQNEAQLEKSRLLSDRFSAERPKGSFSTLEIQRTEQGDSAMYLCASVSNYGYTFGSGTRLTVV.

This chain connects TRBV30 to TRBJ2-7; 11 nucleotides match TRBD2. J lost 4 bases, V lost 1 base, and 0 bases had no gene match. The CDR3 covers 13 residues. Germline V gene lookup returns CDR1 GTSNPN and CDR2 SVGIG (reference sequence). The chain's CDR3 is CAWSGLAGYEQYF. In DNA, the CDR3 is TGTGCCTGGAGTGGACTAGCGGGATACGAGCAGTACTTC.

This clonotype was seen many times. In DNA form, the CDR3 reads TGCAGTGCTATCAGCCCGACAGGCCATAATGAAAAACTGTTTTTT. It is translated as CSAISPTGHNEKLFF. The rearrangement uses TRBV20-1 and TRBJ1-4, with D possibly matching TRBD1 (6 bases). This CDR3 region has 15 residues. The germline V gene encodes CDR1 DFQATT and CDR2 SNEGSKA (reference sequence). V shed 4 bases and J shed 4 bases, with 16 bases lying between them.

This chain uses TRBV21-1 with TRBJ2-3; TRBD2, the table's D call, was not compared with the DNA. TRBV21-1 is assigned pseudogene status. The length of the CDR3 is 19 residues. The CDR3 coding sequence is TGTGCCAGCAGCAAAGCGCTTTGCGGGAGGGCCTTTAGCTCAGATACGCAGTATTTT. The encoded protein is CASSKALCGRAFSSDTQYF.

The chain carries TRBV12-3 or TRBV12-4 and TRBJ1-1, with D possibly TRBD1 on 5 matching bases. CDR3 length equals 15 residues. Trimming shortened V by 1 base and J by 0 bases, and 9 bases separated the two germline ends. CDR3 residues: CASSLGGDLNTEAFF. In nucleotides, the CDR3 is TGTGCCAGCAGTTTAGGGGGGGATTTGAACACTGAAGCTTTCTTT.

This clonotype was seen a handful of times. J is TRBJ2-3 and V is TRBV7-2, with 10 bases that match TRBD2. The ends lost 3 bases at V and 2 bases at J; junction bases unmatched: 8. From germline, CDR1 is SGHTA and CDR2 FQGNSA. CDR3 length: 17 residues. CDR3 DNA: TGTGCCAGCAGCTTCACTAGCGGGATTCTTTCCACAGATACGCAGTATTTT. Its translation: CASSFTSGILSTDTQYF.

This clonotype came up many times. The V and J genes are TRBV20-1 and TRBJ1-2; D gene ambiguous. CDR1 DFQATT and CDR2 SNEGSKA come from the germline V gene (reference sequence). V gave up 3 bases and J gave up 5 bases, with 13 bases separating them. This CDR3 is 13 amino acids long. The CDR3 DNA reads TGCAGTGCTAGTCACGGGATTGGGTATGGCTACACCTTC. Residues: CSASHGIGYGYTF.

The J gene is TRBJ2-3, the V gene TRBV4-1; D is ambiguous. From germline, CDR1 is MGHRA and CDR2 YSYEKL. The V end lost 4 bases, the J end lost 1 base, and 15 bases lay between the germline ends. The CDR3 has 16 residues. The DNA of the CDR3 is TGCGCCAGCAGCCGCCAAAACCGGGTCGGCACAGATACGCAGTATTTT. Translating it yields CASSRQNRVGTDTQYF.

The chain links TRBV28 to TRBJ2-7, with D perhaps assigned TRBD1 or TRBD2 (7 bases each). The germline V gene encodes CDR1 MDHEN and CDR2 SYDVKM. The length of the CDR3 is 13 residues. With 5 bases removed from V and 7 bases from J, the gap between germline ends came to 15 bases. CDR3 residues: CASSPRQGGEQYF. CDR3 DNA sequence: TGTGCCAGCAGTCCCCGACAGGGAGGGGAGCAGTACTTC.

Regarding this clonotype: It may be a read error: a sequence one base away is much more abundant. This chain connects TRBV10-3 to TRBJ1-2; D remains ambiguous. This CDR3 region has 13 residues. CDR1 ENHRY and CDR2 SYGVKD come from the germline V gene. CDR3 DNA: TGTGCCATCAGTGAGAGAGGTTCTGGAGGCTGCACCTTC. Its protein product is CAISERGSGGCTF.

The V gene is TRBV7-2, the J gene TRBJ1-2, with unresolved D. The V gene's germline CDR1 is SGHTA and CDR2 FQGNSA. The CDR3 has 16 amino acids. Trimming shortened V by 2 bases and J by 1 base, and 14 bases separated the two germline ends. CDR3 in amino acids: CASSLLMSGLNYGYTF. CDR3 in DNA: TGTGCCAGCAGCTTACTTATGAGCGGACTTAACTATGGCTACACCTTC. Together with reference TRBV7-2 and TRBJ1-2, the CDR3 gives the full variable domain: GAGVSQSPSNKVTEKGKDVELRCDPISGHTALYWYRQSLGQGLEFLIYFQGNSAPDKSGLPSDRFSAERTGGSVSTLTIQRTQQEDSAVYLCASSLLMSGLNYGYTFGSGTRLTVV.